This T cell receptor beta chain was obtained from a study of Graves' ophthalmopathy and Graves' hyperthyroidism. Exclusion criteria comprised other autoimmune diseases, uncontrolled infections, pregnancy or lactation in patients. Establishment of the diagnosis relied upon clinical symptoms, serum thyroxine, TRAb, thyroid ultrasound and orbital computed tomography. General study results and limits: Ophthalmopathy was separated from stable hyperthyroidism by a 13-signature model with 87.88% sensitivity and approximately 79% specificity. A majority of expanded thyroid clonotypes exceeding 0.001 frequency were likewise present in blood.

Scientists amplified the TCR beta CDR3 regions from RNA transcripts. An opening RT-PCR round employed HTBI primers and preceded a second-round multiplex PCR. TCRdb redid the calling of the multiplex PCR reads with MiXCR, one entry per CDR3 protein. The sample has some 750,000 distinct CDR3 sequences; around 40% are singletons. With 3 bases removed from V and 3 bases from J, the gap between germline ends came to 17 bases. The germline V gene has CDR1 LNHNV and CDR2 YYDKDF (reference sequence). This CDR3 is built from 16 residues. The sample holds many counts of this clonotype. Its antigen is not known. Sequenced material: peripheral blood. This sequence was found in an adult man with Graves' ophthalmopathy. The chain recombines TRBV15 with TRBJ2-5, with a possible D match to TRBD2 (5 bases). The CDR3 DNA reads TGTGCCACCAGCAGTCCCTCCTTTTGGCGGGAAGAGACCCAGTACTTC. Translated, it gives CATSSPSFWREETQYF.